This T cell receptor beta chain was captured by sequencing in a study of blood T cells in healthy people across ages. A second PCR of roughly 6 to 12 cycles used a sample-barcoded 5' primer and a J-beta primer mix. Every single cDNA molecule received a tag from a template-switch adaptor with 12 random nucleotides. TCRdb fed the 5' RACE reads into MiXCR, producing one record per CDR3 protein. The sample has some 760,000 distinct CDR3 sequences, roughly 25% seen once. Germline assignment: CDR1 MDHEN and CDR2 SYDVKM. This CDR3 has 12 amino acids. The V end lost 10 bases, the J end lost 4 bases, and 13 bases lay between the germline ends. This sample also belongs to another study, concerning T cells of mothers and their children. That publication notes: Over five children and their three healthy Caucasian mothers were the donors. Extraction yielded RNA that went, in full, into cDNA synthesis at around 1.6 ug per 15 ul. Related mother-child pairs showed slightly, non-significantly higher overlap than unrelated pairs.

The sequenced material came from blood. This chain connects TRBV28 to TRBJ1-2, with D unresolved. This receptor was obtained from a boy between 10 and 17 years old in good health. CDR3 residues: CATRYQIYGYTF. CDR3 sequence (DNA): TGTGCCACCAGGTACCAGATCTATGGCTACACCTTC.